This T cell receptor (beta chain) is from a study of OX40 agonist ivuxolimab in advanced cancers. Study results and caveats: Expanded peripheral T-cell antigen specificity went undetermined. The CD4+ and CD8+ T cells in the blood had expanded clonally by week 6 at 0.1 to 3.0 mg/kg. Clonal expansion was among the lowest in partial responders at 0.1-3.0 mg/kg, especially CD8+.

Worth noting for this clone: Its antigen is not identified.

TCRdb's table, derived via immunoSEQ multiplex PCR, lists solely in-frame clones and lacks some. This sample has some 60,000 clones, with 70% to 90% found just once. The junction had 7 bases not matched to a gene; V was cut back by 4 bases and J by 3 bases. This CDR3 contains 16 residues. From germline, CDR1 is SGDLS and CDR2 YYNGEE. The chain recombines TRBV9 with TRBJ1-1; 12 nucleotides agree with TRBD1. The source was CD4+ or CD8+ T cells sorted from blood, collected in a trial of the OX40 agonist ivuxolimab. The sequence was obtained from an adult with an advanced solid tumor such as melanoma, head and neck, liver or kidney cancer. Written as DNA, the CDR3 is TGTGCCAGCAGCACCCGGGACAGGGGGCGGGACACTGAAGCTTTCTTT. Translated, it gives CASSTRDRGRDTEAFF.